This T cell receptor beta chain was sequenced during a study of control samples from healthy donors and cancer patients. Some clones are missing from TCRdb's copy, which holds only in-frame ones; the method was immunoSEQ multiplex PCR. The sample shows about 120,000 clones, 80% to 90% of them seen only once. The germline V gene encodes CDR1 MNHEY and CDR2 SVGAGI. The V and J ends lost 7 bases and 1 base respectively, with 12 bases between them. The CDR3 contains 14 residues. The receptor comes from a man aged 45-65 years in good health. The V call is TRBV6-5, the J call TRBJ2-3; D unresolved. Input material: blood. The CDR3, as DNA: TGTGCCAGCACCAGAGGAACTGGCACAGATACGCAGTATTTT. It is translated as CASTRGTGTDTQYF.